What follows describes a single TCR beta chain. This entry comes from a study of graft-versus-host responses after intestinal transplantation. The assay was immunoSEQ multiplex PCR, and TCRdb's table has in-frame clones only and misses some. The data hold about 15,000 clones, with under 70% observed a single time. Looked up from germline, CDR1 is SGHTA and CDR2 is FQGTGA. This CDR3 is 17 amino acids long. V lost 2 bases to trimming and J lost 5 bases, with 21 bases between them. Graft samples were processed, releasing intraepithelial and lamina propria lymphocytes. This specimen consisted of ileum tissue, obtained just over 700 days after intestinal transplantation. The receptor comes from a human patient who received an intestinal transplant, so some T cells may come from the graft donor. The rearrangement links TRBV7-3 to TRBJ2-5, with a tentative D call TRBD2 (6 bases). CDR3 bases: TGTGCCAGCAGCTTAGGGTCCCTAGCGTTACCTGGGGAGACCCAGTACTTC. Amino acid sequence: CASSLGSLALPGETQYF.